This T cell receptor (beta chain) was identified during a study of blood T cell repertoires in COVID-19. Sequencing used immunoSEQ multiplex PCR; TCRdb keeps in-frame clones, though not all of them. The table records roughly 260,000 clones, roughly 86% of them present only once. Looked up from germline, CDR1 is SGHDT and CDR2 is YYEEEE. This CDR3 is 16 amino acids long. Trimming at V came to 4 bases and at J to 2 bases, leaving 8 bases not matched to a gene. The sequenced sample was PBMCs or T cells enriched from blood (not recorded which). The chain combines TRBV5-6 with TRBJ2-1; the match to TRBD1 covers 8 bases. This sequence originates from a woman in her late teens or twenties who had recovered from COVID-19. CDR3 amino acids: CASSVDRGTAYNEQFF. CDR3 nucleotide sequence: TGTGCCAGCAGCGTCGACAGGGGAACGGCCTACAATGAGCAGTTCTTC.